The next 18 T cell receptor beta chains were all read from a single sample in a study of cytomegalovirus exposure and HLA in healthy donors. Use of 60 Vbeta and 13 Jbeta primers characterized the PCR. Profiling relied on immunoSEQ multiplex PCR, and the TCRdb table lists in-frame clones only, not all of them. Altogether about 90,000 clones are present, over 65% being singletons, with the ten largest covering 16%. Sequenced material: PBMCs. These TCRs come from a young woman in good health and CMV-seropositive.

This clone was seen only once. The chain has TRBV5-1 and TRBJ1-3; unclear D gene. The CDR3 sequence is 16 residues long. Trimming shortened V by 4 bases and J by 0 bases, and 14 bases separated the two germline ends. In germline, CDR1 is SGHRS, CDR2 YFSETQ. The CDR3 sequence is CASSTSPQDSGNTIYF. The DNA of the CDR3 is TGCGCCAGCAGCACAAGCCCTCAGGACTCTGGAAACACCATATATTTT.

The genes are TRBV30 and TRBJ1-1, with TRBD1 as a possible D gene (5 bases). The CDR3 has 14 residues. Germline assignment: CDR1 GTSNPN and CDR2 SVGIG (reference sequence). V was shortened by 2 bases and J by 3 bases, with 13 bases between the two germline ends. The CDR3 loop reads CAWSSWGGDTEAFF. CDR3 nucleotide sequence: TGTGCCTGGAGTTCCTGGGGGGGTGACACTGAAGCTTTCTTT.

This chain uses TRBV9 with TRBJ1-2; D uncertain. V lost 0 bases, J lost 3 bases, and 6 bases lay in between. Germline lookup yields CDR1 SGDLS and CDR2 YYNGEE. There are 13 residues in the CDR3. The CDR3 protein is CASSVGGDYGYTF. Written as DNA, the CDR3 is TGTGCCAGCAGCGTAGGCGGGGACTATGGCTACACCTTC.

This sequence joins TRBV7-9 and TRBJ1-1; D perhaps matches TRBD1 (5 bases). CDR3 length: 13 amino acids. V was trimmed by 3 bases and J by 7 bases, leaving 12 bases between them. CDR1 is SEHNR and CDR2 is FQNEAQ in the germline V gene (reference sequence). The CDR3 DNA sequence: TGTGCCAGCAGCTTTGGGGGGGAAAGTGAAGCTTTCTTT. It encodes CASSFGGESEAFF.

This chain links TRBV27 with TRBJ1-1; D not resolved. The V gene lost 0 bases and the J gene lost 1 base, with 12 bases spanning the gap. The CDR3 has 16 residues. CDR1 is MNHEY and CDR2 is SMNVEV in the germline V gene (reference sequence). CDR3 sequence reads: CASSLSRGFENTEAFF. CDR3 DNA sequence: TGTGCCAGCAGTTTATCTAGAGGGTTCGAGAACACTGAAGCTTTCTTT.

In DNA form, the CDR3 reads TGTGCCTGCCTCCGAAGGGGACAACGGAATGAAAAACTGTTTTTT. Amino acids: CACLRRGQRNEKLFF. The chain combines TRBV30 with TRBJ1-4, with a possible D match to TRBD1 (6 bases). CDR3 size: 15 residues. Looked up from germline, CDR1 is GTSNPN and CDR2 is SVGIG (reference sequence). The V gene lost 6 bases and the J gene lost 5 bases, with 19 bases spanning the gap.

This chain links TRBV20-1 with TRBJ2-1; D uncertain. Germline loops: CDR1 DFQATT, CDR2 SNEGSKA (reference sequence). The CDR3 is 10 residues long. The ends were cut back, 3 bases at V and 5 bases at J, with 2 bases in the middle. Here the CDR3 reads CSASDNEQFF. For the CDR3, the DNA is TGCAGTGCTAGCGACAATGAGCAGTTCTTC.

The sample holds a few counts of this clone. The chain employs TRBV4-2 and TRBJ2-3; TRBD1 aligns across 7 bases. Germline trimming cut 0 bases from V and 2 bases from J; bases unmatched to any gene: 8. CDR1 is LGHNA and CDR2 is YNFKEQ in the germline V gene. CDR3 size: 17 residues. CDR3 sequence reads: CASSQEARDSHTDTQYF. CDR3 in DNA: TGTGCCAGCAGCCAAGAAGCCAGGGACAGCCACACAGATACGCAGTATTTT.

The chain is built from TRBV5-1 and TRBJ2-7; 11 nucleotides match TRBD2. The V gene's germline CDR1 is SGHRS and CDR2 YFSETQ. This CDR3 contains 15 residues. After removal of 2 bases from V and 6 bases from J, the junction contained 7 bases not matched to a gene. The DNA of the CDR3 is TGCGCCAGCAGCTTCGTAGCGGGAGGGCCGGGCGAGCAGTACTTC. This translates into CASSFVAGGPGEQYF.

This clone was recorded once. The chain uses TRBV14 and TRBJ2-6; D possibly corresponds to TRBD2 (5 bases). Deletions cut 0 bases from V and 0 bases from J, with 15 bases between. CDR1 SGHDN and CDR2 FVKESK come from the germline V gene. The CDR3 runs 19 residues. Written as DNA, the CDR3 is TGTGCCAGCAGCCAAGATAGGAGGACGGGGAACTCTGGGGCCAACGTCCTGACTTTC. Its translation is CASSQDRRTGNSGANVLTF.

The chain carries TRBV25-1 and TRBJ1-4, with 7 bases matching TRBD1. Trimming removed 6 bases from V and 8 bases from J; junction bases left unmatched: 15. The CDR3 loop spans 16 amino acids. Germline-derived CDR1 and CDR2 are MGHDK and SYGVNS. As DNA, the CDR3 is TGTGCCAGCAGCCTGACCTGGGACAGTGCCCTCGAAAAACTGTTTTTT. This codes for CASSLTWDSALEKLFF.

The V and J genes are TRBV9 and TRBJ2-7; D ambiguous. Germline V lookup: CDR1 SGDLS, CDR2 YYNGEE. This CDR3 has 13 amino acids. Between the trimmed V and J ends, which lost 0 bases and 4 bases, there was a span of 8 bases. The CDR3, as DNA: TGTGCCAGCAGCGTAGCTCCCGGGTACGAGCAGTACTTC. Protein: CASSVAPGYEQYF.

There are a few counts of this clone. The chain couples TRBV5-4 to TRBJ2-7; weak D call: TRBD1 (7 bases). This CDR3 has 16 residues. Trimming removed 4 bases at V and 5 bases at J, with 22 bases between. CDR1 SGHNT and CDR2 YYREEE come from the germline V gene (reference sequence). CDR3 residues: CASSLPGQGGLDEQYF. The CDR3 DNA reads as TGTGCCAGCAGCCTCCCCGGCCAGGGGGGTCTCGACGAGCAGTACTTC. The full variable domain, rest sourced from reference TRBV5-4 and TRBJ2-7, is ETGVTQSPTHLIKTRGQQVTLRCSSQSGHNTVSWYQQALGQGPQFIFQYYREEENGRGNFPPRFSGLQFPNYSSELNVNALELDDSALYLCASSLPGQGGLDEQYFGPGTRLTVT.

This clone was found a few times. Other DNA sequences in this sample translate to the same CDR3. V is TRBV27 and J is TRBJ2-3; 9 bases fit TRBD2. V lost 2 bases and J lost 0; bases outside the gene matches: 3. This CDR3 has 16 residues. Germline loops: CDR1 MNHEY, CDR2 SMNVEV (reference sequence). CDR3 residues: CASSLAGGPSTDTQYF. The CDR3 nucleotides are TGTGCCAGCAGTTTAGCGGGAGGGCCTAGCACAGATACGCAGTATTTT.

This clone was detected once. The chain has TRBV10-3 and TRBJ1-1; tentatively, D is TRBD1 (6 bases). CDR3 length: 15 amino acids. V gave up 8 bases and J gave up 0 bases, with 16 bases separating them. Germline CDR1 ENHRY, CDR2 SYGVKD. For the CDR3, the DNA is TGTGCCATCTCTGAAACAGGGCCGATGAACACTGAAGCTTTCTTT. Translating it yields CAISETGPMNTEAFF.

This clone was seen a few times. This chain connects TRBV6-5 to TRBJ1-1, with no clear D. The germline V gene has CDR1 MNHEY and CDR2 SVGAGI. The CDR3 extends over 12 amino acids. V lost 7 bases to trimming and J lost 1 base, with 7 bases between them. The CDR3 coding sequence is TGTGCCAGCAAACGGGGGAACACTGAAGCTTTCTTT. This gives the protein CASKRGNTEAFF.

In its sample, this clone was seen once. V is TRBV7-2 and J is TRBJ1-2; D remains ambiguous. The CDR3 is 14 residues long. Germline V gives CDR1 SGHTA, CDR2 FQGNSA. V was shortened by 3 bases and J by 0 bases, with 8 bases between the two germline ends. The CDR3 protein is CASSFSLANYGYTF. In nucleotides, the CDR3 is TGTGCCAGCAGCTTTAGTCTAGCTAACTATGGCTACACCTTC. Full variable domain (outside the CDR3, taken from reference TRBV7-2 and TRBJ1-2): GAGVSQSPSNKVTEKGKDVELRCDPISGHTALYWYRQSLGQGLEFLIYFQGNSAPDKSGLPSDRFSAERTGGSVSTLTIQRTQQEDSAVYLCASSFSLANYGYTFGSGTRLTVV.

The V call is TRBV7-9, the J call TRBJ2-1; D may be TRBD1 (6 bases). The germline gives CDR1 SEHNR, CDR2 FQNEAQ (reference sequence). The V end was cut by 3 bases, the J end by 7 bases, with 7 bases between. This CDR3 contains 12 residues. CDR3 sequence reads: CASSFQGNEQFF. CDR3 nucleotides: TGTGCCAGCAGCTTCCAGGGGAATGAGCAGTTCTTC. The variable domain in full, completed from reference TRBV7-9 and TRBJ2-1, reads DTGVSQNPRHKITKRGQNVTFRCDPISEHNRLYWYRQTLGQGPEFLTYFQNEAQLEKSRLLSDRFSAERPKGSFSTLEIQRTEQGDSAMYLCASSFQGNEQFFGPGTRLTVL.